The rows below give T cell receptor beta chains drawn from one sample of a study of siplizumab effects on memory and regulatory T cells. The protocol was immunoSEQ multiplex PCR, while the TCRdb copy is restricted to in-frame clones and leaves out a portion. The sample shows more than 95,000 clones, 90% to 95% of them seen only once. The sample was CD4+ T cells sorted from blood. The receptors stem from a human donor in good health. Each CDR3 is given with its conserved first and last residue. A D gene is named only where the DNA matches it firmly. Size tells how often a clone was seen (once, few, many) or the class of an expanded clone, and some rows leave it out.

v_gene	j_gene	d_gene	abundance	CDR3aa	CDR3nt
TRBV20-1	TRBJ2-7	NA	NA	CSARGQNEQYF	TGCAGTGCTAGGGGCCAGAACGAGCAGTACTTC
TRBV5-1	TRBJ1-2	TRBD1	NA	CASSFGTGYGYTF	TGCGCCAGCAGCTTCGGGACAGGCTATGGCTACACCTTC
TRBV11-3	TRBJ2-2	NA	NA	CASSLVGGSNTGELFF	TGTGCCAGCAGCTTAGTGGGAGGATCGAACACCGGGGAGCTGTTTTTT
TRBV11-2	TRBJ1-5	TRBD1	NA	CASSLGGTGAQPQHF	TGTGCCAGCAGCTTAGGAGGGACAGGGGCTCAGCCCCAGCATTTT
TRBV5-4	TRBJ1-3	NA	NA	CASSLRGVNTIYF	TGTGCCAGCAGCTTGCGGGGGGTAAACACCATATATTTT
TRBV7-2	TRBJ2-3	TRBD1	few	CASSERQGGSTDTQYF	TGTGCCAGCAGCGAAAGACAGGGGGGTAGCACAGATACGCAGTATTTT
TRBV4-2	TRBJ2-7	NA	NA	CASSQEGGGTYEQYF	TGTGCCAGCAGCCAAGAAGGCGGCGGAACCTACGAGCAGTACTTC
TRBV27	TRBJ2-7	TRBD1	NA	CASRSLETGIYEQYF	TGTGCCAGCAGGTCCTTAGAGACAGGGATATACGAGCAGTACTTC
TRBV29-1	TRBJ2-3	TRBD2	NA	CSVAGTSEISSTDTQYF	TGCAGCGTAGCCGGGACTAGCGAAATTTCTAGCACAGATACGCAGTATTTT
TRBV18	TRBJ1-5	TRBD1	NA	CASSPTGLNQPQHF	TGTGCCAGCTCACCGACAGGGCTCAATCAGCCCCAGCATTTT
TRBV19	TRBJ1-2	NA	NA	CASSAIQVGGGYTF	TGTGCCAGTAGTGCAATACAGGTTGGCGGTGGCTACACCTTC
TRBV19	TRBJ2-5	TRBD2	NA	CASSPSVREKTQYF	TGTGCCAGTAGCCCCAGCGTGCGGGAGAAGACCCAGTACTTC
TRBV7-2	TRBJ2-3	TRBD2	NA	CASRLGGRLAGPSTDTQYF	TGTGCCAGCCGCCTCGGAGGTCGGCTAGCGGGACCGAGCACAGATACGCAGTATTTT
TRBV4-2	TRBJ1-4	TRBD1	NA	CASSQGGDSREKLFF	TGTGCCAGCAGCCAAGGGGGGGACAGCCGCGAAAAACTGTTTTTT
TRBV7-7	TRBJ2-5	TRBD1	NA	CASSPDRGPQETQYF	TGTGCTAGCAGCCCGGACAGGGGGCCCCAAGAGACCCAGTACTTC